One and the same sample provided the 20 T cell receptor beta chains below, sequenced in a study of OX40 agonist ivuxolimab in advanced cancers. Generated by immunoSEQ multiplex PCR, the TCRdb table keeps only in-frame clones and is missing some. The sample holds fewer than 65,000 clones, about 80% seen once. Sequenced here: CD4+ or CD8+ T cells sorted from blood, sampled in a trial of the OX40 agonist ivuxolimab. The origin of the receptors is an adult with an advanced solid tumor such as melanoma, head and neck, liver or kidney cancer.

This clone was seen a few times. This chain joins TRBV6-5 and TRBJ1-2; 7 bases are shared with TRBD1. This CDR3 has 14 amino acids. V trimming: 6 bases; J trimming: 8 bases; junction bases outside the gene matches: 12. Germline V lookup: CDR1 MNHEY, CDR2 SVGAGI. The CDR3 sequence is CASSDGQASLGYTF. The DNA of the CDR3 is TGTGCCAGCAGCGACGGACAGGCTAGTTTGGGCTACACCTTC.

In this sample, this clone turned up once. The chain employs TRBV10-2 and TRBJ1-5; a weak D match, TRBD1 (5 bases). The CDR3 contains 14 residues. In germline, CDR1 is WSHSY, CDR2 SAAADI. V lost 3 bases to trimming and J lost 3 bases, with 9 bases between them. The chain's CDR3 is CASSDWGSNQPQHF. The CDR3 DNA reads TGCGCCAGCAGTGACTGGGGCTCCAATCAGCCCCAGCATTTT.

CDR3 nucleotide sequence: TGTGCCAGCAGCACCATGTTGACAGGGGGGTTGAACACTGAAGCTTTCTTT. This translates into CASSTMLTGGLNTEAFF. The chain joins TRBV14 to TRBJ1-1; 9 bases agree with TRBD1. From germline, CDR1 is SGHDN and CDR2 FVKESK. This CDR3 region has 17 residues. Germline trimming cut 5 bases from V and 0 bases from J; bases unmatched to any gene: 10.

The chain combines TRBV7-1 with TRBJ1-5, with D perhaps TRBD1 (5 bases). TRBV7-1 is reported as an ORF; its role is uncertain. CDR3 length: 16 amino acids. The ends were cut back, 5 bases at V and 11 bases at J, with 25 bases in the middle. CDR3 DNA sequence: TGTGCCAGCAGCGCCTACCGGGACCGCTCTTCACGGGCCCAGCATTTT. This codes for CASSAYRDRSSRAQHF.

The chain uses TRBV7-2 and TRBJ2-7, with D perhaps TRBD2 (5 bases). Germline V gene lookup returns CDR1 SGHTA and CDR2 FQGNSA. There are 16 residues in the CDR3. V was trimmed by 1 base and J by 0 bases, leaving 13 bases between them. This chain's CDR3 is CASSLVSVQSSYEQYF. CDR3 sequence (DNA): TGTGCCAGCAGCTTAGTTAGCGTGCAGAGCTCCTACGAGCAGTACTTC.

This clone was seen more than once but under ten times. The V gene is TRBV19, the J gene TRBJ1-6, with TRBD1 matching over 8 bases. Germline V gives CDR1 LNHDA, CDR2 SQIVND (reference sequence). This CDR3 has 16 amino acids. Trimming cost V 10 bases and J 3 bases; bases outside gene matches: 11. The CDR3 spells CATKRSGGNYNSPLHF. The CDR3 coding sequence is TGTGCCACCAAAAGGTCAGGGGGCAACTATAATTCACCCCTCCACTTT.

The CDR3 coding sequence is TGCGCCAGCAGCCCCCGAGCGGGGAACTCCTACGAGCAGTACTTC. Protein product: CASSPRAGNSYEQYF. The rearrangement uses TRBV4-3 and TRBJ2-7; 7 bases align to TRBD2. The trim removed 4 bases at V and 0 bases at J, leaving 6 bases unmatched. From germline, CDR1 is LGHNA and CDR2 YSLEER. The CDR3 consists of 15 residues.

The chain is built from TRBV29-1 and TRBJ2-3; 8 bases are a match to TRBD2. This CDR3 is 21 amino acids long. Germline V gives CDR1 SQVTM, CDR2 ANQGSEA. The V segment lost 2 bases and the J segment 1 base; nucleotides outside the gene matches: 23. The CDR3 coding sequence is TGCAGCGTTGAAAGTCCGGCGGGAGGCCTTATCTGGGGGTTATGCACAGATACGCAGTATTTT. As protein: CSVESPAGGLIWGLCTDTQYF.

This clone has just one count. This rearrangement joins TRBV7-7 to TRBJ2-1; TRBD2 aligns across 9 bases. CDR1 SSHAT and CDR2 FNYEAQ come from the germline V gene (reference sequence). J lost 8 bases, V lost 2 bases, and 10 bases had no gene match. The CDR3 length is 16 residues. The CDR3 DNA sequence: TGTGCCAGCAGCTTATTGACTAGCGGCATTCCCCATGAGCAGTTCTTC. Translation: CASSLLTSGIPHEQFF.

This chain links TRBV2 with TRBJ2-1; 7 bases line up with TRBD1. Trimming cost V 5 bases and J 5 bases; bases outside gene matches: 3. This CDR3 spans 13 amino acids. The V gene's germline CDR1 is SNHLY and CDR2 FYNNEI. The CDR3 DNA sequence: TGTGCCAGCAGTAGGGACAGTAACAATGAGCAGTTCTTC. Its translation is CASSRDSNNEQFF.

The chain carries TRBV5-1 and TRBJ2-7; tentatively, D is TRBD2 (7 bases). The CDR3 runs to 14 residues. Germline V CDR1 and CDR2: SGHRS, YFSETQ. V was pared by 2 bases and J by 4 bases, with 13 bases between. This CDR3 is CASSFGGAGYEQYF. The CDR3, as DNA: TGCGCCAGCAGCTTTGGGGGGGCCGGTTACGAGCAGTACTTC.

CDR3 DNA: TGTGCCAGCAGCCCCCTCAGACAGGGCCCCTCCACTGAAGCTTTCTTT. It specifies CASSPLRQGPSTEAFF. The chain carries TRBV14 and TRBJ1-1, with 7 bases fitting TRBD1. The CDR3 runs to 16 residues. Germline assignment: CDR1 SGHDN and CDR2 FVKESK. V dropped 4 bases and J dropped 4; count of bases not matched to a gene: 12.

This chain connects TRBV29-1 to TRBJ1-2; a possible D gene is TRBD1 (5 bases). V lost 3 bases and J lost 4, with 15 bases in between. Germline V gene sequence: CDR1 SQVTM, CDR2 ANQGSEA. The CDR3 has 14 residues. CDR3 coding DNA: TGCAGCGTTGAGGGGGACCGGTATGCCTATGGCTACACCTTC. It codes for CSVEGDRYAYGYTF.

This rearrangement joins TRBV5-1 to TRBJ1-3; a weak D match, TRBD1 (6 bases). Germline V gene lookup returns CDR1 SGHRS and CDR2 YFSETQ. The CDR3 totals 20 residues. The V end lost 4 bases, the J end lost 0 bases, and 26 bases lay between the germline ends. CDR3 residues: CASSLSPGAAATFSGNTIYF. Here the CDR3 DNA reads TGCGCCAGCAGCCTTTCCCCGGGGGCCGCCGCCACCTTCTCTGGAAACACCATATATTTT. Based on the CDR3 plus reference TRBV5-1 and TRBJ1-3, the full variable domain is KAGVTQTPRYLIKTRGQQVTLSCSPISGHRSVSWYQQTPGQGLQFLFEYFSETQRNKGNFPGRFSGRQFSNSRSEMNVSTLELGDSALYLCASSLSPGAAATFSGNTIYFGEGSWLTVV.

V and J are TRBV19 and TRBJ2-7, with D perhaps given as TRBD1 or TRBD2 (5 bases each). V dropped 10 bases and J dropped 3 bases, with 25 bases sitting between them. The CDR3 extends over 16 amino acids. In germline, CDR1 is LNHDA, CDR2 SQIVND (reference sequence). CDR3 DNA sequence: TGTGCCACCAAATCGACCTCGACCTGGGGGAACTACGAGCAGTACTTC. Its translation: CATKSTSTWGNYEQYF.

This chain uses TRBV5-4 with TRBJ2-1; D is perhaps TRBD2 (7 bases). Per the germline V gene, CDR1 is SGHNT and CDR2 is YYREEE (reference sequence). V lost 5 bases, J lost 8 bases, and 20 bases lay in between. This CDR3 contains 15 residues. The CDR3 bases are TGTGCCAGCAGGGTGCGGGGAGGGGGAAAGGATGAGCAGTTCTTC. Its translation: CASRVRGGGKDEQFF.

In nucleotides, the CDR3 is TGTGCCAGCTCATCCGGACAGGGATGGCTGTCCTATATCGGGGAGCTGTTTTTT. Protein sequence: CASSSGQGWLSYIGELFF. The chain carries TRBV18 and TRBJ2-2, with 8 bases matching TRBD1. The V segment lost 5 bases and the J segment 7 bases; nucleotides outside the gene matches: 18. The CDR3 runs 18 residues. The germline V gene encodes CDR1 KGHSH and CDR2 LQKENI.

This clone has more than one count but fewer than ten. V usage is TRBV10-1 and J usage is TRBJ1-1; D ambiguous. Trimming pared 0 bases from V and 8 bases from J, leaving 16 bases between. Looked up from germline, CDR1 is WNHNN and CDR2 is SYGVQD (reference sequence). The length of the CDR3 is 15 residues. The CDR3 region is CASSESLGPTFEAFF. CDR3 nucleotides: TGCGCCAGCAGTGAGTCTCTTGGACCGACGTTCGAAGCTTTCTTT.

This clone was counted between two and nine times. V usage is TRBV15 and J usage is TRBJ1-5, with D perhaps TRBD1 (5 bases). Trimming shortened V by 2 bases and J by 0 bases, and 11 bases separated the two germline ends. The germline V gene has CDR1 LNHNV and CDR2 YYDKDF (reference sequence). This CDR3 spans 16 amino acids. DNA for the CDR3: TGTGCCACCAGCAGACAAGTGGACACTAGCAATCAGCCCCAGCATTTT. This translates into CATSRQVDTSNQPQHF.

This rearrangement joins TRBV6-1 to TRBJ2-7, with 8 bases that match TRBD2. Germline CDR1 is MNHNS and CDR2 is SASEGT. The CDR3 spans 13 residues. V shed 7 bases and J 4 bases; nucleotides not matched to a gene: 6. The CDR3 sequence: CASTGGGGYEQYF. The CDR3 nucleotides read TGTGCCAGCACGGGAGGGGGGGGTTACGAGCAGTACTTC.